This T cell receptor (beta chain) was recovered during a study of T cells in Graves' hyperthyroidism and ophthalmopathy. Findings of the study overall: Blood also contained most expanded thyroid clonotypes above 0.001. Before onset, ophthalmopathy was predicted by the model a median around 6.2 months earlier.

Uncontrolled infections, other autoimmune diseases, pregnancy or lactation led to exclusion of patients. V gave up 6 bases and J gave up 1 base, with 21 bases separating them. Germline V CDR1 and CDR2: SEHNR, FQNEAQ (reference sequence). This CDR3 contains 17 residues. At least ten counts were recorded for this clonotype. The antigen remains unidentified. The investigators amplified TCR beta CDR3 regions from RNA transcripts. Using the HTBI primer set, a first-round RT-PCR was run on the TCR CDR3. TCRdb reprocessed the multiplex PCR reads via MiXCR and lists one record per CDR3 protein. Of a few hundred thousand distinct CDR3 sequences listed, 15% to 20% are singletons.

The sequence came from a man younger than 35 with Graves' ophthalmopathy. This chain links TRBV7-9 with TRBJ1-1; no clear D. Sequencing was carried out using blood. The CDR3: CASRDGNRAARNTEAFF. The CDR3 region has the DNA TGTGCCAGCAGGGACGGGAATCGGGCGGCTCGGAACACTGAAGCTTTCTTT.